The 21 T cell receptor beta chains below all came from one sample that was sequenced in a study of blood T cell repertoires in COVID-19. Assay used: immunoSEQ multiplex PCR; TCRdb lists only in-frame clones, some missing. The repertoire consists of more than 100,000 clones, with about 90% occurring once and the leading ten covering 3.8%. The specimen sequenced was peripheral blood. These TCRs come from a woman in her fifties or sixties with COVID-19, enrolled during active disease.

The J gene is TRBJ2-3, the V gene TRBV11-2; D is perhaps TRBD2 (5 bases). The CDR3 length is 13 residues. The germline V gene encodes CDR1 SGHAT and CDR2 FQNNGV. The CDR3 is CAIRLAGIDTQYF. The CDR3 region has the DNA TGTGCTATCAGGCTAGCTGGTATAGATACGCAGTATTTT.

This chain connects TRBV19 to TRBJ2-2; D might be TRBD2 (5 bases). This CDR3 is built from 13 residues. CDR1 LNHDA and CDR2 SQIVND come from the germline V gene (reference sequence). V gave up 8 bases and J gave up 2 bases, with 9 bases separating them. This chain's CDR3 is CASRGINTGELFF. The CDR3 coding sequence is TGTGCCAGTCGAGGGATAAACACCGGGGAGCTGTTTTTT.

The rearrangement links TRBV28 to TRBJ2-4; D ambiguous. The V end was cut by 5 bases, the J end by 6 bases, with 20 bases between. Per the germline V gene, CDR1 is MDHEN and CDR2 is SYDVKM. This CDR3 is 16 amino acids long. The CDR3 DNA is TGTGCCAGCAGTCCTGTATTTTTTGAGCCTGGAAACATTCAGTACTTC. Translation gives CASSPVFFEPGNIQYF. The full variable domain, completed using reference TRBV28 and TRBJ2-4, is DVKVTQSSRYLVKRTGEKVFLECVQDMDHENMFWYRQDPGLGLRLIYFSYDVKMKEKGDIPEGYSVSREKKERFSLILESASTNQTSMYLCASSPVFFEPGNIQYFGAGTRLSVL.

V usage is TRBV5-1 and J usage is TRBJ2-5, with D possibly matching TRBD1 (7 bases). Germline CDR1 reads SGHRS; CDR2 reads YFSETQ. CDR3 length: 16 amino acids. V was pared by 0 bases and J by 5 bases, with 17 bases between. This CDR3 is CASSLAVGGGVETQYF. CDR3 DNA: TGCGCCAGCAGCTTGGCGGTAGGAGGGGGCGTTGAGACCCAGTACTTC. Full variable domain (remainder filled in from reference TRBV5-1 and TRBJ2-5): KAGVTQTPRYLIKTRGQQVTLSCSPISGHRSVSWYQQTPGQGLQFLFEYFSETQRNKGNFPGRFSGRQFSNSRSEMNVSTLELGDSALYLCASSLAVGGGVETQYFGPGTRLLVL.

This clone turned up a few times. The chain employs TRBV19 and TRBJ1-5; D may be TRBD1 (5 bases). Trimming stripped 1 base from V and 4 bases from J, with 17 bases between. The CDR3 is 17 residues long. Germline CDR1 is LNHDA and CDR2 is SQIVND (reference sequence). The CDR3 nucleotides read TGTGCCAGTAGTATAGCGGGGGGGAAATGGGAAAATCAGCCCCAGCATTTT. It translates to CASSIAGGKWENQPQHF.

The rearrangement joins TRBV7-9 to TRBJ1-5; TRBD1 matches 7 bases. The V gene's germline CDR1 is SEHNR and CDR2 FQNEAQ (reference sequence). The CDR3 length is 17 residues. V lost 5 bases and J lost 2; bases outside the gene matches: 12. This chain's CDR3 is CASSEQTGAGGNQPQHF. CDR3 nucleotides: TGTGCCAGCAGCGAGCAAACAGGGGCTGGAGGCAATCAGCCCCAGCATTTT.

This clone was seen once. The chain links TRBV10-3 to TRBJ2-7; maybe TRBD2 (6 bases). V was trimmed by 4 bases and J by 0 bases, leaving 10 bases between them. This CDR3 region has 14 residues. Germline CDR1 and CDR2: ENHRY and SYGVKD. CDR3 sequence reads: CAISVRDTSYEQYF. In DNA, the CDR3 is TGTGCCATCAGTGTGCGGGATACCTCCTACGAGCAGTACTTC.

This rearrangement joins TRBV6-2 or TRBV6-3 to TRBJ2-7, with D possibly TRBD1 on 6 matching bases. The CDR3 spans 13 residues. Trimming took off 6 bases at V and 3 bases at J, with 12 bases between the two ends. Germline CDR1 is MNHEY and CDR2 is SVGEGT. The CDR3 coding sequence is TGTGCCAGCAGCCCGGGACATTACTACGAGCAGTACTTC. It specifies CASSPGHYYEQYF.

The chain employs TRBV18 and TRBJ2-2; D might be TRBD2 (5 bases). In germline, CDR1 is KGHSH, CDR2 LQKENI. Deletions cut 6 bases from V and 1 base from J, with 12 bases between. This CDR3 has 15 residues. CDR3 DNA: TGTGCCAGCTCCCCTGGAGGAGTGAACACCGGGGAGCTGTTTTTT. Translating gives CASSPGGVNTGELFF.

The CDR3 region has the DNA TGTGCCAGCAGCTTGACAACAGGGGTCCAAGAGACCCAGTACTTC. Its translation is CASSLTTGVQETQYF. The chain combines TRBV6-5 with TRBJ2-5, with TRBD1 matching over 7 bases. From germline, CDR1 is MNHEY and CDR2 SVGAGI. The J segment lost 1 base and the V segment lost 6 bases, leaving 8 bases of the junction unmatched. There are 15 residues in the CDR3.

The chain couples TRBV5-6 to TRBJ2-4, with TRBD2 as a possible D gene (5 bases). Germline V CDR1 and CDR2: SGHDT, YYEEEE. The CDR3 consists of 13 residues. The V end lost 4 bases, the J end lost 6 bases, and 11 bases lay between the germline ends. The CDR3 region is CASSAWTVNIQYF. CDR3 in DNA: TGTGCCAGCAGCGCCTGGACTGTAAACATTCAGTACTTC.

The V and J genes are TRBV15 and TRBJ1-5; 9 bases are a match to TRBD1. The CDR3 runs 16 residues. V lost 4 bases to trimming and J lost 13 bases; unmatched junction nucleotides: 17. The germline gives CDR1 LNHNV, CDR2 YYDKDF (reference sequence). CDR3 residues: CATSKGPPDRGFLQHF. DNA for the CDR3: TGTGCCACCAGCAAAGGCCCCCCGGACAGGGGATTTTTGCAGCATTTT.

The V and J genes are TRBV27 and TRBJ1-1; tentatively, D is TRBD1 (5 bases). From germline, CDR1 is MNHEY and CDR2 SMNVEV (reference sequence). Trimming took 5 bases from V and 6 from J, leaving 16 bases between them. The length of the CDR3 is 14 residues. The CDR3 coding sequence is TGTGCCAGCAGTCCCCTAACTCGGGGGGCTGAAGCTTTCTTT. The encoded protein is CASSPLTRGAEAFF.

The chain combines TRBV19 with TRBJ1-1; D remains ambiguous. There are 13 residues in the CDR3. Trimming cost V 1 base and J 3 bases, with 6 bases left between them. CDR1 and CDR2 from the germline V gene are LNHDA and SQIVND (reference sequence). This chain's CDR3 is CASSIVGYTEAFF. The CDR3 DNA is TGTGCCAGTAGTATAGTCGGGTACACTGAAGCTTTCTTT.

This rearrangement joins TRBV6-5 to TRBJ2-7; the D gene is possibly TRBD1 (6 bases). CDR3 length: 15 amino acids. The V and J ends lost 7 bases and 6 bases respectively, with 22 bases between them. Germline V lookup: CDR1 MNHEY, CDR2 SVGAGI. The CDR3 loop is CASTSSPGHGAEQYF. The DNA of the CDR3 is TGTGCCAGCACTTCATCTCCGGGACACGGGGCCGAGCAGTACTTC.

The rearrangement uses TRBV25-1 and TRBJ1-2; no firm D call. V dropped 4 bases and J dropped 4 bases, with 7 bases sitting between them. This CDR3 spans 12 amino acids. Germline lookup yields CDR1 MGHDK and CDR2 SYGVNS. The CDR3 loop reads CASSGDIYGYTF. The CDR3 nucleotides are TGTGCCAGCAGTGGTGACATCTATGGCTACACCTTC.

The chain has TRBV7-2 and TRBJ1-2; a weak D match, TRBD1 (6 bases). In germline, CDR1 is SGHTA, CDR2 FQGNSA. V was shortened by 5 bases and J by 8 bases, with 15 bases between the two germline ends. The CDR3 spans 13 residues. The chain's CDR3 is CASSLNRVDGYTF. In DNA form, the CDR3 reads TGTGCCAGCAGCCTGAACAGGGTAGACGGCTACACCTTC.

CDR3: CASSLDLRQPQHF. The CDR3 nucleotides are TGTGCCAGCAGCTTAGACTTACGGCAGCCCCAGCATTTT. The rearrangement links TRBV7-2 to TRBJ1-5; D remains ambiguous. The germline gives CDR1 SGHTA, CDR2 FQGNSA. The CDR3 is 13 amino acids. The V and J ends lost 1 base and 7 bases respectively, with 8 bases between them.

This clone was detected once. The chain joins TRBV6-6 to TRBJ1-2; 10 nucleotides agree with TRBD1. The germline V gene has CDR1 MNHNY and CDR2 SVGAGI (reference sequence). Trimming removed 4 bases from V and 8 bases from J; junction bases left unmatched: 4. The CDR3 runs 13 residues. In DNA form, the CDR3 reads TGTGCCAGCAGTTCCGGACAGGGGGGAGGCTACACCTTC. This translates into CASSSGQGGGYTF.

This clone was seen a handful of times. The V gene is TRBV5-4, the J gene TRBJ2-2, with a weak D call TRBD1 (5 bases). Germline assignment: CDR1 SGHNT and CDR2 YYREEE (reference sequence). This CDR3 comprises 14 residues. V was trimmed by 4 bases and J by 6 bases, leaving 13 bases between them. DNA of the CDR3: TGTGCCAGCAGCCCCCGGCTGGGGCCCGGGGAGCTGTTTTTT. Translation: CASSPRLGPGELFF.

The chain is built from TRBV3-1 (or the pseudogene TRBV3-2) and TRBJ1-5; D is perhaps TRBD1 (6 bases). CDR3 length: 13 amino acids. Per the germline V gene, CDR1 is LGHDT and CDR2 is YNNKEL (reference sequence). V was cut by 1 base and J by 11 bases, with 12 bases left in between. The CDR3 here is CASSQVPQGSQHF. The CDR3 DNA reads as TGTGCCAGCAGCCAAGTCCCACAGGGTTCCCAGCATTTT.